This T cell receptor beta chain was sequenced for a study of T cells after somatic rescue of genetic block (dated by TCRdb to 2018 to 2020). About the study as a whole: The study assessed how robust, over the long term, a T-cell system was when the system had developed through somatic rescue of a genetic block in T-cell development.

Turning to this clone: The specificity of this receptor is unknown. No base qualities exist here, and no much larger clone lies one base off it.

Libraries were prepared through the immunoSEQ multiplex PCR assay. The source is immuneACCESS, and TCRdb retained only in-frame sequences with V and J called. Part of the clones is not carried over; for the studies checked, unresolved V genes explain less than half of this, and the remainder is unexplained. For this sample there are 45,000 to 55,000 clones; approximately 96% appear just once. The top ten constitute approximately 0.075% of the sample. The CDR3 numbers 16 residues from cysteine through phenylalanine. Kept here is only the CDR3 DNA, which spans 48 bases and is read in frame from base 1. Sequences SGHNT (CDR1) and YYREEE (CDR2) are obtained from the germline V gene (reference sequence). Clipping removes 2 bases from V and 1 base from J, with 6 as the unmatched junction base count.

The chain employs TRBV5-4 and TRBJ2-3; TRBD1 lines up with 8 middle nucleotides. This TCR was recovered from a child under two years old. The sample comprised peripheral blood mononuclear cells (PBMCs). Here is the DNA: TGTGCCAGCAGCTTCAGGCCGACAGGGGGCACAGATACGCAGTATTTT. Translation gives CASSFRPTGGTDTQYF. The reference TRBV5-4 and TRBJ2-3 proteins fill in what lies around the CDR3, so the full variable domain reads ETGVTQSPTHLIKTRGQQVTLRCSSQSGHNTVSWYQQALGQGPQFIFQYYREEENGRGNFPPRFSGLQFPNYSSELNVNALELDDSALYLCASSFRPTGGTDTQYFGPGTRLTVL.